These T cell receptor beta chains were read from a single sample in a study of T cells in Graves' hyperthyroidism and ophthalmopathy. TCRdb recomputed calls from the multiplex PCR reads with MiXCR, one row per CDR3 protein. The sample shows some 300,000 distinct CDR3 sequences, less than 20% of them seen only once. The sample consisted of blood. The receptors here all came from a man in his forties or fifties with Graves' ophthalmopathy. CDR3s include the opening cysteine and the closing phenylalanine or tryptophan. A D gene is named only where the DNA matches it firmly. Clone size is given for some rows only: seen once, a few or many times, or a class if the clone is expanded.

clone_size	v_call	d_call	j_call	cdr3_aa	cdr3_nt
few	TRBV5-5	NA	TRBJ1-1	CASSLSVSAGTEAFF	TGTGCCAGCAGCTTGTCGGTCTCGGCGGGCACTGAAGCTTTCTTT
NA	TRBV30	NA	TRBJ1-1	CAWSVLSWTTDTEAFF	TGTGCCTGGAGTGTATTATCTTGGACGACGGACACTGAAGCTTTCTTT
many	TRBV3-1	NA	TRBJ1-4	CASSLRGLDEKLFF	TGTGCCAGCAGCCTCAGGGGCTTAGATGAAAAACTGTTTTTT
few	TRBV19	TRBD2	TRBJ2-1	CASSTRLAPSSYNEQFF	TGTGCCAGTAGTACTAGACTAGCCCCAAGCTCCTACAATGAGCAGTTCTTC
NA	TRBV24-1	NA	TRBJ2-1	CATSDSDRLEQFF	TGTGCCACCAGTGATTCGGACAGACTCGAGCAGTTCTTC
NA	TRBV9	TRBD1	TRBJ2-1	CASSPRDRVVEQFF	TGTGCCAGCAGCCCTCGGGACAGGGTCGTTGAGCAGTTCTTC
NA	TRBV6-1	NA	TRBJ2-7	CASTNPQVSDEQYF	TGTGCCAGCACCAACCCCCAGGTTTCGGACGAGCAGTACTTC
few	TRBV5-1	NA	TRBJ2-3	CASSLKAEPRGPDTQYF	TGCGCCAGCAGCTTGAAGGCTGAACCTAGAGGTCCAGATACGCAGTATTTT
NA	TRBV6-2/TRBV6-3	NA	TRBJ1-6	CASSYSMTAQLHF	TGTGCCAGCAGTTACTCGATGACAGCCCAGCTCCACTTT
once	TRBV15	NA	TRBJ2-5	CATSRARSGETQYF	TGTGCCACCAGCAGAGCAAGGAGTGGGGAGACCCAGTACTTC
many	TRBV18	NA	TRBJ2-5	CASTSGGETQYF	TGTGCCAGCACCTCCGGAGGAGAGACCCAGTACTTC
NA	TRBV7-9	TRBD2	TRBJ2-7	CASTSGTSGSGEQYF	TGTGCCAGCACTTCCGGGACTAGCGGGAGTGGCGAGCAGTACTTC
few	TRBV7-3	NA	TRBJ2-6	CASSLTRSSGANVLTF	TGTGCCAGCAGCTTAACGCGGAGCTCTGGGGCCAACGTCCTGACTTTC
many	TRBV20-1	NA	TRBJ1-1	CSAPGDREAFF	TGCAGTGCCCCTGGAGACAGGGAAGCTTTCTTT
many	TRBV2	NA	TRBJ2-7	CASSDWGYEQYF	TGTGCCAGCAGTGATTGGGGATACGAGCAGTACTTC
few	TRBV30	NA	TRBJ1-5	CAWSRQVGQPQHF	TGTGCCTGGAGCCGACAGGTGGGTCAGCCCCAGCATTTT
many	TRBV2	NA	TRBJ2-1	CASGPSAHTYNEQFF	TGTGCCAGCGGCCCTAGCGCCCACACCTACAATGAGCAGTTCTTC
NA	TRBV28	TRBD1	TRBJ1-2	CASRYAGTAISHTF	TGTGCCAGCAGGTACGCCGGGACAGCAATATCCCACACCTTC
NA	TRBV9	TRBD1	TRBJ2-7	CASSVGQGVGEQYF	TGTGCCAGCAGCGTAGGACAGGGGGTGGGCGAGCAGTACTTC
few	TRBV5-1	TRBD1	TRBJ2-7	CASSLGTASTYEQYF	TGCGCCAGCAGCTTAGGGACAGCTAGCACCTACGAGCAGTACTTC
NA	TRBV28	NA	TRBJ1-3	CASRGGGAGDSGNTIYF	TGTGCCAGCAGAGGAGGGGGAGCAGGCGACTCTGGAAACACCATATATTTT
many	TRBV20-1	TRBD2	TRBJ2-1	CSAPRGTSGSNEQFF	TGCAGTGCTCCGAGGGGGACTAGCGGGAGTAATGAGCAGTTCTTC
NA	TRBV4-1	NA	TRBJ1-2	CASSQGGIYDYGYTF	TGCGCCAGCAGCCAGGGCGGGATCTACGACTATGGCTACACCTTC
NA	TRBV19	TRBD1	TRBJ1-5	CASSLGQGATQPQHF	TGTGCCAGTAGTTTAGGACAGGGGGCGACTCAGCCCCAGCATTTT
once	TRBV6-2/TRBV6-3	NA	TRBJ2-4	CATRRDVASKNIQYF	TGTGCCACCCGCCGGGATGTCGCATCCAAAAACATTCAGTACTTC
many	TRBV11-2	NA	TRBJ2-5	CASSRPGTSETQYF	TGTGCCAGCAGTCGACCCGGGACCTCGGAGACCCAGTACTTC
many	TRBV20-1	TRBD2	TRBJ2-5	CSARGGLAGQETQYF	TGCAGTGCTAGAGGGGGACTAGCGGGACAAGAGACCCAGTACTTC
many	TRBV2	TRBD2	TRBJ2-3	CASSEASGSPGTQYF	TGTGCCAGCAGTGAGGCTAGCGGGAGTCCCGGGACGCAGTATTTT
NA	TRBV19	NA	TRBJ2-7	CASSITGSLDEQYF	TGTGCCAGTAGTATCACCGGGAGTCTGGACGAGCAGTACTTC
few	TRBV6-1	TRBD2	TRBJ2-1	CASSSSGSGYNEQFF	TGTGCCAGCAGTTCTAGCGGGAGCGGGTACAATGAGCAGTTCTTC
NA	TRBV18	TRBD2	TRBJ2-5	CASSPGLAETQYF	TGTGCCAGCTCCCCGGGACTAGCAGAGACCCAGTACTTC
few	TRBV9	TRBD2	TRBJ2-7	CASSVSPGRSGYEQYF	TGTGCCAGCAGCGTATCCCCCGGGAGGTCCGGCTACGAGCAGTACTTC
many	TRBV20-1	NA	TRBJ2-7	CSAKSDYEQYF	TGCAGTGCTAAGAGTGACTACGAGCAGTACTTC
many	TRBV5-1	TRBD1	TRBJ2-5	CASSPDFETGDETQYF	TGCGCCAGCAGCCCCGACTTCGAAACAGGGGATGAGACCCAGTACTTC
few	TRBV20-1	TRBD2	TRBJ2-1	CRLAGGPYEQFF	TGCAGACTAGCGGGAGGGCCCTATGAGCAGTTCTTC
many	TRBV6-5	NA	TRBJ1-2	CASSYQSTGTSRGGYTF	TGTGCCAGCAGTTACCAAAGTACCGGGACCTCCCGGGGAGGCTACACCTTC
NA	TRBV29-1	NA	TRBJ2-7	CSVADRSGMDEQYF	TGCAGCGTTGCAGACAGGTCCGGAATGGACGAGCAGTACTTC
few	TRBV19	NA	TRBJ1-5	CASSSPGRMNQPQHF	TGTGCCAGTAGCTCCCCAGGGAGGATGAATCAGCCCCAGCATTTT
NA	TRBV16	NA	TRBJ1-1	CASSQSGAEAFF	TGTGCCAGCAGCCAATCGGGTGCTGAAGCTTTCTTT
few	TRBV7-2	NA	TRBJ1-5	CASSLGDRRYQPQHF	TGTGCCAGCAGCTTAGGTGACAGGAGGTATCAGCCCCAGCATTTT
NA	TRBV7-9	TRBD2	TRBJ2-2	CASSFQREGTGELFF	TGTGCCAGCAGCTTCCAGCGGGAGGGCACCGGGGAGCTGTTTTTT
NA	TRBV15	TRBD1	TRBJ2-1	CATSRGTGGYNEQFF	TGTGCCACCAGCAGAGGGACAGGGGGCTACAATGAGCAGTTCTTC
many	TRBV27	NA	TRBJ1-1	CASTGTNLNTEAFF	TGTGCCAGCACCGGGACAAACCTGAACACTGAAGCTTTCTTT
few	TRBV5-1	NA	TRBJ1-6	CASSTGWLDSPLHF	TGCGCCAGCAGCACAGGGTGGTTGGATTCACCCCTCCACTTT
many	TRBV6-1	TRBD2	TRBJ2-1	CASKRTSGSSNEQFF	TGTGCCAGCAAAAGGACTAGCGGGAGCTCCAATGAGCAGTTCTTC
NA	TRBV6-1	TRBD2	TRBJ2-5	CATQRGGETQYF	TGTGCCACCCAAAGGGGAGGGGAGACCCAGTACTTC
few	TRBV20-1	TRBD2	TRBJ2-3	CSALGLAVHSTDTQYF	TGCAGTGCTTTAGGACTAGCGGTCCATAGCACAGATACGCAGTATTTT
NA	TRBV5-1	TRBD2	TRBJ2-3	CASSPAGLAGDTQYF	TGCGCCAGCAGCCCGGCGGGACTAGCAGGAGATACGCAGTATTTT
NA	TRBV28	NA	TRBJ1-1	CASSLSGIWVDFF	TGTGCCAGCAGTTTAAGTGGAATTTGGGTTGATTTCTTT
few	TRBV20-1	NA	TRBJ2-5	CSASSGISWETQYF	TGCAGTGCTAGTTCGGGGATTAGCTGGGAGACCCAGTACTTC
many	TRBV11-2	TRBD1	TRBJ1-1	CASSRTGGEAFF	TGTGCCAGCAGCCGGACAGGGGGTGAAGCTTTCTTT
NA	TRBV14	NA	TRBJ2-1	CASSEWRAVSYNEQFF	TGTGCCAGCAGCGAGTGGCGGGCGGTCTCCTACAATGAGCAGTTCTTC
NA	TRBV5-1	TRBD1	TRBJ2-2	CASSEQGRGELFF	TGCGCCAGCAGCGAACAGGGGCGCGGGGAGCTGTTTTTT
NA	TRBV9	TRBD2	TRBJ2-1	CASSVAAGSGYNEQFF	TGTGCCAGCAGCGTAGCAGCGGGATCGGGCTACAATGAGCAGTTCTTC